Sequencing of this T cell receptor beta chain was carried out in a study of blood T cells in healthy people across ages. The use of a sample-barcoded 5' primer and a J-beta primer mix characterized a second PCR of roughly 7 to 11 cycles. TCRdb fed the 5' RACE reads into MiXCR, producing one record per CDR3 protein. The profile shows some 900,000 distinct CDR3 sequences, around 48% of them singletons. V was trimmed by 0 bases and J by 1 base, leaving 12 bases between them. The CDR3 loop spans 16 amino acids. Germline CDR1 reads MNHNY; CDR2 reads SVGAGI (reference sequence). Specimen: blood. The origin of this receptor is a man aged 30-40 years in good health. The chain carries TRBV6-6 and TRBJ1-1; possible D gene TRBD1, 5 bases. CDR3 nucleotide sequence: TGTGCCAGCAGTTACTCCAGGGCAGGGACGAACACTGAAGCTTTCTTT. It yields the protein CASSYSRAGTNTEAFF.